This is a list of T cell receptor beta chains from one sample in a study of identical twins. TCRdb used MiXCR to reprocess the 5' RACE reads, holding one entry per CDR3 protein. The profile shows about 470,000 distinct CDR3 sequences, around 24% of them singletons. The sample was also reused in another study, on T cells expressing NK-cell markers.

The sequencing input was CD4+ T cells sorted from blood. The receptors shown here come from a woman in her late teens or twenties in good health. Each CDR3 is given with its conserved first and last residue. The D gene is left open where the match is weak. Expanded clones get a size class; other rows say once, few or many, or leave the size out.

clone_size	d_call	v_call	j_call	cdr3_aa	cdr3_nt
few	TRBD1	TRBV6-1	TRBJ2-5	CASSRRTGGQETQYF	TGTGCCAGCAGTCGACGGACAGGGGGGCAAGAGACCCAGTACTTC
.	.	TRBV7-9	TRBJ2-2	CASSFIASVSGELFF	TGTGCCAGCAGCTTTATAGCCTCCGTCTCCGGGGAGCTGTTTTTT
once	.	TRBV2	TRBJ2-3	CASLRLDYVTDTQYF	TGTGCCAGCCTCCGGCTAGATTACGTTACAGATACGCAGTATTTT
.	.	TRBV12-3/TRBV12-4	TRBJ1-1	CASSLMGQRVAFF	TGTGCCAGCAGTTTAATGGGGCAAAGGGTAGCTTTCTTT
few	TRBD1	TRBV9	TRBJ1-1	CASSKDRGGAFF	TGTGCCAGCAGCAAAGACAGGGGGGGAGCTTTCTTT
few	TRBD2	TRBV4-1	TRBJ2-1	CASSQVASGGVLNEQFF	TGCGCCAGCAGCCAAGTGGCTAGCGGGGGGGTGTTAAATGAGCAGTTCTTC
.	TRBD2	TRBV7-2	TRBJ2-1	CASSSSGRGYNEQFF	TGTGCCAGCAGCTCTAGCGGGAGGGGCTACAATGAGCAGTTCTTC
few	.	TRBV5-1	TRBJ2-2	CASSLGWLYTGELFF	TGCGCCAGCAGCTTGGGGTGGCTCTACACCGGGGAGCTGTTTTTT
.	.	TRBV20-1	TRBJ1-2	CSAEHGTFGYTF	TGCAGTGCTGAGCACGGGACATTCGGCTACACCTTC
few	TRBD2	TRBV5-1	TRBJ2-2	CASSLEPAGPGELFF	TGCGCCAGCAGCTTGGAACCAGCGGGGCCCGGGGAGCTGTTTTTT
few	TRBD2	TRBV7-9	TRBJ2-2	CASTSGSGTGELFF	TGTGCCAGCACTAGCGGGAGTGGCACCGGGGAGCTGTTTTTT
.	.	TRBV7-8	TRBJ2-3	CASSFDITDTQYF	TGTGCCAGCAGCTTTGACATCACAGATACGCAGTATTTT
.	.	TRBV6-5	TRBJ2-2	CASSYLWQGGTGELFF	TGTGCCAGCAGTTACTTGTGGCAGGGCGGAACCGGGGAGCTGTTTTTT
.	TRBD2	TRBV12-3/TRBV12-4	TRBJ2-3	CASSTGTRVFPDTQYF	TGTGCCAGCAGTACCGGGACTAGGGTCTTCCCAGATACGCAGTATTTT
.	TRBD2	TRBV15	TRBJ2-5	CATSRTSRWGGGETQYF	TGTGCCACCAGCAGAACCTCCCGTTGGGGGGGAGGGGAGACCCAGTACTTC
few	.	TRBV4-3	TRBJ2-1	CASSHNGHLYNEQFF	TGCGCCAGCAGCCACAACGGGCACCTCTACAATGAGCAGTTCTTC
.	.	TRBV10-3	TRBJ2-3	CAISGPMLGGTSSTDTQYF	TGTGCCATCAGTGGACCCATGTTGGGGGGTACGTCTAGCACAGATACGCAGTATTTT
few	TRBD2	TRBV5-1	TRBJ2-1	CASSLALAGPRNEQFF	TGCGCCAGCAGCTTGGCGCTAGCGGGTCCTAGGAATGAGCAGTTCTTC
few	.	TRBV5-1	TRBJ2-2	CASTGSTLNTGELFF	TGCGCCAGCACGGGAAGTACCCTAAACACCGGGGAGCTGTTTTTT
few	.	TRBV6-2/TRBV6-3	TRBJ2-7	CASSDGLSSSYEQYF	TGTGCCAGCAGCGACGGACTATCCAGCTCCTACGAGCAGTACTTC
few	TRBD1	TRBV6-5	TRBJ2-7	CASSYGDRGRIEQYF	TGTGCCAGCAGTTATGGGGACAGGGGGCGCATCGAGCAGTACTTC
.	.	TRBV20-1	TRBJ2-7	CSARDRSSEQYF	TGCAGTGCTAGAGATCGTTCCTCCGAGCAGTACTTC
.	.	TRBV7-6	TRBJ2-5	CASSPTGIKETQYF	TGTGCCAGCAGCCCGACGGGGATAAAAGAGACCCAGTACTTC
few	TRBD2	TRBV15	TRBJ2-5	CATSRAGGLQETQYF	TGTGCCACCAGCAGAGCGGGGGGACTTCAAGAGACCCAGTACTTC
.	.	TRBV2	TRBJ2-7	CASTEQNYEQYF	TGTGCCAGCACCGAGCAGAACTACGAGCAGTACTTC
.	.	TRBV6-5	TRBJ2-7	CASSTPGGTYF	TGTGCCAGCAGTACCCCTGGGGGGACGTACTTC
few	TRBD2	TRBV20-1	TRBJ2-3	CSAGDLRTSSDTQYF	TGCAGTGCTGGGGACCTCCGGACTAGTTCTGATACGCAGTATTTT
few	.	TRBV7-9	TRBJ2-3	CASSPRGSGTDTQYF	TGTGCCAGCAGCCCCCGGGGGTCCGGGACAGATACGCAGTATTTT
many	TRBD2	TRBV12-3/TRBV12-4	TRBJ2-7	CASSRGGYEQYF	TGTGCCAGCAGCCGGGGGGGCTACGAGCAGTACTTC
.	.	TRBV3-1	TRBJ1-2	CASSKSGGFNYGYTF	TGTGCCAGCAGCAAATCAGGAGGGTTCAACTATGGCTACACCTTC
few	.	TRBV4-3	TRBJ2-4	CASSQALRQYF	TGCGCCAGCAGCCAAGCGCTACGCCAGTACTTC
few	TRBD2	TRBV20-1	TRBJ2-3	CSALGTSGLTDTQYF	TGCAGTGCCCTCGGGACTAGCGGTTTGACAGATACGCAGTATTTT
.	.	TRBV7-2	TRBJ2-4	CASSRGTQNNIQYF	TGTGCCAGCAGCCGCGGGACCCAGAATAACATTCAGTACTTC
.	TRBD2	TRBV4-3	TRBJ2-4	CASSSGGRGPDIQYF	TGCGCCAGCAGCAGCGGGGGGCGGGGTCCGGACATTCAGTACTTC
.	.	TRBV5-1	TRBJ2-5	CASSLALRPGSQETQYF	TGCGCCAGCAGCTTGGCCCTGCGCCCAGGGTCTCAAGAGACCCAGTACTTC
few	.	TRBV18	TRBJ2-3	CASSPTTLSTDTQYF	TGTGCCAGCTCACCAACGACTCTTAGCACAGATACGCAGTATTTT
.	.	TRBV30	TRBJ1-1	CAWSVLGANTEAFF	TGTGCCTGGAGTGTATTAGGGGCGAACACTGAAGCTTTCTTT
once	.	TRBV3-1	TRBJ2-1	CASSQIGGGAREQFF	TGTGCCAGCAGCCAGATAGGAGGGGGGGCCAGGGAGCAGTTCTTC
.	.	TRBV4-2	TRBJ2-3	CASSQPHGDTQYF	TGTGCCAGCAGCCAACCCCATGGAGATACGCAGTATTTT
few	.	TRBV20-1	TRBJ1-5	CSARRGGGMNQPQHF	TGCAGTGCCCGGAGGGGGGGAGGGATGAATCAGCCCCAGCATTTT
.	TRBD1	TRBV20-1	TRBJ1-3	CSANRDRGNTIYF	TGCAGTGCTAACCGGGACAGGGGAAACACCATATATTTT
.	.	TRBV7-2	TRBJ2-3	CASSLRGRGTDTQYF	TGTGCCAGCAGCTTACGGGGACGAGGCACAGATACGCAGTATTTT
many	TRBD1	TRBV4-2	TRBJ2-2	CASSPGGTGGTGELFF	TGTGCCAGCAGCCCGGGAGGGACAGGGGGAACCGGGGAGCTGTTTTTT
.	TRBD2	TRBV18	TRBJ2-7	CASSPTSGSYEQYF	TGTGCCAGCTCACCGACTAGCGGTTCCTACGAGCAGTACTTC
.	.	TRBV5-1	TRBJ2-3	CASRFGRDTQYF	TGCGCCAGCAGATTCGGAAGGGATACGCAGTATTTT
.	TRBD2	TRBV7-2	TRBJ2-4	CASSSSGSGNIQYF	TGTGCCAGCAGTTCTAGCGGCTCAGGGAACATTCAGTACTTC
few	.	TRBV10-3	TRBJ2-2	CAIRALTGFRTGELFF	TGTGCCATCAGGGCCCTAACAGGGTTCCGCACCGGGGAGCTGTTTTTT
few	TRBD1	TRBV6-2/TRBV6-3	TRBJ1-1	CASSRQPSRQGGMNTEAFF	TGTGCCAGCAGTAGGCAGCCTTCGAGACAGGGAGGGATGAACACTGAAGCTTTCTTT
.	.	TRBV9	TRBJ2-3	CASSVAVVTDTQYF	TGTGCCAGCAGCGTAGCGGTGGTTACAGATACGCAGTATTTT
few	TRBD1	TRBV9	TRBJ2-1	CASSVGQGRVNEQFF	TGTGCCAGCAGCGTAGGACAGGGAAGGGTCAATGAGCAGTTCTTC
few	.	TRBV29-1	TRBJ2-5	CSVVGEETQYF	TGCAGCGTAGTGGGAGAAGAGACCCAGTACTTC
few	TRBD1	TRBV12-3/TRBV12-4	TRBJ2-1	CASSHRGKYNEQFF	TGTGCCAGCAGTCACAGGGGAAAGTACAATGAGCAGTTCTTC
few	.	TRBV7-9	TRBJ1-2	CASSLAGDSNYGYTF	TGTGCCAGCAGCTTAGCGGGCGATTCTAACTATGGCTACACCTTC
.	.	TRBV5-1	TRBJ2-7	CASSYGAGFEQYF	TGCGCCAGCAGCTACGGGGCAGGGTTCGAGCAGTACTTC
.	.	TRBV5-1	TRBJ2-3	CASSLWLGDSDTQYF	TGCGCCAGCAGCCTCTGGCTGGGGGATTCAGATACGCAGTATTTT
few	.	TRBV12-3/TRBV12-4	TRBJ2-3	CASSLPITDTQYF	TGTGCCAGCAGTTTACCCATCACAGATACGCAGTATTTT
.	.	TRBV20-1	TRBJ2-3	CSALSPIREPQYF	TGCAGTGCTCTATCGCCGATCCGGGAGCCGCAGTATTTT